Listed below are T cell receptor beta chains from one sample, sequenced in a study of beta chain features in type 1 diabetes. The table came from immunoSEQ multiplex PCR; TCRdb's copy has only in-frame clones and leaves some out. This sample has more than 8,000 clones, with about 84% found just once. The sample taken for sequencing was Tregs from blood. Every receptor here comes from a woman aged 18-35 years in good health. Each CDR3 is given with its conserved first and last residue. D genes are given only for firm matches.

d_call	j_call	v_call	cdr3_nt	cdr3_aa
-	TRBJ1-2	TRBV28	TGTGCCAGCAATCTGCCCTTTCTTGAGCACACCTTC	CASNLPFLEHTF
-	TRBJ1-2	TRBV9	TGTGCCAGCAGCGTCGGAGGGAATGGCTACACCTTC	CASSVGGNGYTF
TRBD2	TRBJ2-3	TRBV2	TGTGCCAGCACCGAGGGACTAGCGGTTAGCACAGATACGCAGTATTTT	CASTEGLAVSTDTQYF
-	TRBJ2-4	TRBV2	TGTGCCAGCAGCACACAGGAAAACATTCAGTACTTC	CASSTQENIQYF
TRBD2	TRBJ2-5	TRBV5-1	TGCGCCAGCAGCGATCGACTAGCGCAAGGGGAGACCCAGTACTTC	CASSDRLAQGETQYF
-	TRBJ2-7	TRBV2	TGTGCCAGCAGTGAAGATGGCAGGGTGAATGCCTACGAGCAGTACTTC	CASSEDGRVNAYEQYF
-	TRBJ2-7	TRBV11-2	TGTGCCAGCAGCGGACTCGGGCAGTCCTCCTACGAGCAGTACTTC	CASSGLGQSSYEQYF
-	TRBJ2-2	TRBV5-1	TGCGCCAGCTTCAGGGACACGTCGAACACCGGGGAGCTGTTTTTT	CASFRDTSNTGELFF
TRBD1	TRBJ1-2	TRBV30	TGTGCCTGGAGTGTTCTGGGACAGGGTATCGGCTACACCTTC	CAWSVLGQGIGYTF
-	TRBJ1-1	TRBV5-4	TGTGCCAGCAGCCCCCGGGGGGGCCTGGGATACACTGAAGCTTTCTTT	CASSPRGGLGYTEAFF
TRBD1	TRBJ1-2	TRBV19	TGTGCCAGTAGTATAGAACAGGGGGCCGCTGGCTACACCTTC	CASSIEQGAAGYTF